The 6 T cell receptor beta chains below all came from one sample that was sequenced in a study of tumor-infiltrating lymphocytes in primary liver carcinoma. Constant-region priming of around 500 ng total RNA yielded TCR beta cDNA. Libraries of TCR beta came from three nested multiplex PCR rounds with slightly modified ARM-PCR. A C-beta reverse primer was combined with TRBV1-TRBV30 forward primers in the first two PCR rounds, and each round had 9 to 10 cycles. MiXCR, applied by TCRdb to the multiplex PCR reads, yields one record per CDR3 protein. The data contain 300,000 to 350,000 distinct CDR3 sequences, about 61% of them singletons. Germline DNA was also extracted, with blood RNA taken from unsorted whole blood. Sequenced sample: peripheral blood. The source of these receptors is a man aged 35 to 55 with primary liver carcinoma and hepatitis B virus infection.

Remarks on this clonotype: Since the CDR3 does not end with the conserved phenylalanine or tryptophan, this likely comes from a read error. The J gene is TRBJ2-5, the V gene TRBV11-2, with D perhaps TRBD1 (6 bases). The germline CDR1 and CDR2 sequences are SGHAT and FQNNGV. This CDR3 spans 16 amino acids. The CDR3 region is CASSLDGTGIQETQYL. The CDR3 DNA sequence: TGTGCCAGCAGTTTAGATGGAACAGGGATCCAAGAGACCCAGTACTTA.

This clonotype was picked up one time. An end of the junction differs from the germline gene, which may be a read error. The V gene is TRBV6-2 or TRBV6-3, the J gene TRBJ1-5; no reliable D call. The CDR3 length is 15 residues. From germline, CDR1 is MNHEY and CDR2 SVGEGT. The CDR3 DNA sequence: TGTGCAAGCACTACCCGGGAGGTTAGCAATCAGCCCCAGCATTTT. This sequence encodes CASTTREVSNQPQHF.

Note on this clonotype: A much larger clone differs from this one at a single base, so this may be a read error. The chain uses TRBV29-1 and TRBJ2-3; no definite D call. From germline, CDR1 is SQVTM and CDR2 ANQGSEA. The CDR3 is made up of 12 amino acids. Between the trimmed V and J ends, which lost 8 bases and 7 bases, there was a span of 16 bases. CDR3 bases: TGCAGCCAGAGGACCGCGTGGTATACGCAGTATTTT. Its protein product is CSQRTAWYTQYF.

This clonotype was detected a few times. The conserved phenylalanine or tryptophan is not found at the CDR3 terminus, so this likely reflects a read error. The V gene is TRBV11-2, the J gene TRBJ2-5; no clear D. V lost 0 bases and J lost 1, with 6 bases in between. The V gene's germline CDR1 is SGHAT and CDR2 FQNNGV. The CDR3 runs 14 residues. CDR3 nucleotides: TGTGCCAGCAGCTTAGATAGGGCCCAAGAGACCCAGTACTCC. It translates to CASSLDRAQETQYS.

The chain joins TRBV29-1 to TRBJ2-1; 11 bases are shared with TRBD1. There are 14 residues in the CDR3. The germline gives CDR1 SQVTM, CDR2 ANQGSEA. After removal of 7 bases from V and 8 bases from J, the junction contained 10 bases not matched to a gene. The CDR3 region has the DNA TGCAGCGGATTGCCGGGACAGGGGGTGGATGAGCAGTTCTTC. This translates into CSGLPGQGVDEQFF.

The J gene is TRBJ2-2, the V gene TRBV5-1, with D tentatively TRBD2 (6 bases). The germline V gene has CDR1 SGHRS and CDR2 YFSETQ. The CDR3 is 15 amino acids. V was pared by 3 bases and J by 6 bases, with 15 bases between. Here the CDR3 DNA reads TGCGCCAGCAGCTCCGGGAGAGTCGACGCCGGGGAGCTGTTTTTT. Its translation is CASSSGRVDAGELFF.